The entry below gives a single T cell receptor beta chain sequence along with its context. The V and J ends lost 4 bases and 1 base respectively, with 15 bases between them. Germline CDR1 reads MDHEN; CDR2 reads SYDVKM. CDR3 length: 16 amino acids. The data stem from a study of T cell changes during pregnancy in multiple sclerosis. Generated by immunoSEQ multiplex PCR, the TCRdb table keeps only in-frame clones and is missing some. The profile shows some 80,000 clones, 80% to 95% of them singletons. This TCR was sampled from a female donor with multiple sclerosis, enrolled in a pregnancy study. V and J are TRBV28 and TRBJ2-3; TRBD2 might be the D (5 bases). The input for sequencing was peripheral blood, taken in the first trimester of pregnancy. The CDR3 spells CASSSPTGLGTDTQYF. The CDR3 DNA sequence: TGTGCCAGCAGTTCCCCAACGGGGTTGGGCACAGATACGCAGTATTTT.